This T cell receptor (beta chain) originates from a study of cytomegalovirus exposure and HLA in healthy donors. This PCR relied on a set of 60 Vbeta primers and 13 Jbeta primers. Clones were read by immunoSEQ multiplex PCR, and TCRdb kept only the in-frame ones, dropping some. Of some 170,000 clones in the sample, roughly 79% were seen once. General study results and limits: As was reported, the HLA-A and HLA-B alleles of most subjects were accurately predicted from TCR beta sequences.

This CDR3 is 13 amino acids long. CDR1 and CDR2 from the germline V gene are LGHNA and YSLEER. Trimming left V 0 bases short and J 9 bases short, with 9 bases between. As concerns this clone: What it binds is not known.

Sequenced sample: PBMCs. The V and J genes are TRBV4-3 and TRBJ1-5, with TRBD1 as a possible D gene (5 bases). The origin of this receptor is a male donor in good health and CMV-seronegative. CDR3 sequence reads: CASSQDRARPQHF. CDR3 DNA: TGCGCCAGCAGCCAAGACAGGGCCCGGCCCCAGCATTTT.